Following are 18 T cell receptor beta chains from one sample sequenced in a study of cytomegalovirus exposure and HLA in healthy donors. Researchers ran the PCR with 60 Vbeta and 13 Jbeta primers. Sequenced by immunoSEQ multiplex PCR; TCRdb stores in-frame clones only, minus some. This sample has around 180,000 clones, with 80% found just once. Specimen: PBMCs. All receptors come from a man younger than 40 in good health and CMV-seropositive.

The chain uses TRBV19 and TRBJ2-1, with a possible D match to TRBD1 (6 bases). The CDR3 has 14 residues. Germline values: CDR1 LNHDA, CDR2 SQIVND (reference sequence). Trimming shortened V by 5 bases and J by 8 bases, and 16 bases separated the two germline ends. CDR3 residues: CASSHRDTSHEQFF. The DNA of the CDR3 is TGTGCCAGTAGTCACCGGGACACCTCTCATGAGCAGTTCTTC.

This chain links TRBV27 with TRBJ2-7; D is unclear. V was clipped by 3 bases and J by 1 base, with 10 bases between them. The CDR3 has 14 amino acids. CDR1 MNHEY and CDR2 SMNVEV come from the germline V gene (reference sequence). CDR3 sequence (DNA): TGTGCCAGCAGTTTGGGCTCGAGATCCTACGAGCAGTACTTC. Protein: CASSLGSRSYEQYF.

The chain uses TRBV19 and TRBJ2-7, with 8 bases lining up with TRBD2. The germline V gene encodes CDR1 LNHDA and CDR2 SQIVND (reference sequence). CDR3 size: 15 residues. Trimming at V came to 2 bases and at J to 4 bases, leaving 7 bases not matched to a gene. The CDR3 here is CASSIKRESGYEQYF. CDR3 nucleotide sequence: TGTGCCAGTAGTATAAAGCGGGAGAGCGGGTACGAGCAGTACTTC.

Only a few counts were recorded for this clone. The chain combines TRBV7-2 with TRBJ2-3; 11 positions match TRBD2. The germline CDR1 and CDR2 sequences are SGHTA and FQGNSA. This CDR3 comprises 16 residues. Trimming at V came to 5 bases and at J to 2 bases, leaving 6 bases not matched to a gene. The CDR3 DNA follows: TGTGCCAGCAGCCCGAGGGGACTAGCGGACACAGATACGCAGTATTTT. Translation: CASSPRGLADTDTQYF.

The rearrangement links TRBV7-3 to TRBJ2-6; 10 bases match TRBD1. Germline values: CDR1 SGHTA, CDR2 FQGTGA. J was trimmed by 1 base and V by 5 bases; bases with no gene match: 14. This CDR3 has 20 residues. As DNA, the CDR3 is TGTGCCAGCAGCGGGACAGGGGCCGCCAGTAGGCCATCTGGGGCCAACGTCCTGACTTTC. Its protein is CASSGTGAASRPSGANVLTF.

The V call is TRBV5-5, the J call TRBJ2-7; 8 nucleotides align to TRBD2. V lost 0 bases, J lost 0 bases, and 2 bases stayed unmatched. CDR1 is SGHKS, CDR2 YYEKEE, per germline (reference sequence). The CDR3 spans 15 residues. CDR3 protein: CASSLGGTSSYEQYF. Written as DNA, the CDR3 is TGTGCCAGCAGCTTGGGAGGGACTAGCTCCTACGAGCAGTACTTC.

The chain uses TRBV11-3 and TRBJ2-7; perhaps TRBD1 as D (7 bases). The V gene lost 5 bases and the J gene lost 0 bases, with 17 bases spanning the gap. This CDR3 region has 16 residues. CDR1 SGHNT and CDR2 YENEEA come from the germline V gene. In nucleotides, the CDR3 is TGTGCCAGCAGCCAGGGGGGATTACGCGGCTCCTACGAGCAGTACTTC. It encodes CASSQGGLRGSYEQYF.

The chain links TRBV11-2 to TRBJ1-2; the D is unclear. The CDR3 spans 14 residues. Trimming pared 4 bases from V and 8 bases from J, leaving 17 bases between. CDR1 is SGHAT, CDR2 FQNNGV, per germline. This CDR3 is CASSYGSHNVGYTF. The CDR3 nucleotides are TGTGCCAGCAGCTACGGGAGCCACAACGTAGGCTACACCTTC.

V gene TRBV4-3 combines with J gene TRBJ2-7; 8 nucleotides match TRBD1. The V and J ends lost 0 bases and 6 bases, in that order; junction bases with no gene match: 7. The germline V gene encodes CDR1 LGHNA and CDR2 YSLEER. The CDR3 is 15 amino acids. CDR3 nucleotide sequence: TGCGCCAGCAGCCAAGACCGGACAGGGTTAAGCGAGCAGTACTTC. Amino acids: CASSQDRTGLSEQYF.

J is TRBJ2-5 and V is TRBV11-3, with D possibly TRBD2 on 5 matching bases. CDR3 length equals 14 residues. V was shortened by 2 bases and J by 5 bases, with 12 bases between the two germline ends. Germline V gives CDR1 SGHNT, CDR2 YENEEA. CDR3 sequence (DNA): TGTGCCAGCAGCTTAACTACTAGGATGGAGACCCAGTACTTC. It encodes CASSLTTRMETQYF.

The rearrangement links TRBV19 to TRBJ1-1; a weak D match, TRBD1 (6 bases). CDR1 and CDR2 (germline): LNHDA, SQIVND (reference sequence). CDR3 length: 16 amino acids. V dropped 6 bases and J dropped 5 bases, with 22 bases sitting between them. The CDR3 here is CASRSRIGEGETEAFF. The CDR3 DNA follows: TGTGCCAGTAGGTCTAGGATTGGGGAGGGGGAAACTGAAGCTTTCTTT. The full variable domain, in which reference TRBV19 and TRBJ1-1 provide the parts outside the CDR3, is DGGITQSPKYLFRKEGQNVTLSCEQNLNHDAMYWYRQDPGQGLRLIYYSQIVNDFQKGDIAEGYSVSREKKESFPLTVTSAQKNPTAFYLCASRSRIGEGETEAFFGQGTRLTVV.

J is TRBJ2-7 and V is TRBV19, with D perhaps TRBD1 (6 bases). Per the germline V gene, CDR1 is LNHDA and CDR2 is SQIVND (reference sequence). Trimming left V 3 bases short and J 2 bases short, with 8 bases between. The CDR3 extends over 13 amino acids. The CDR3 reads CASSIQGTYEQYF. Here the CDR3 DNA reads TGTGCCAGTAGTATCCAGGGGACCTACGAGCAGTACTTC.

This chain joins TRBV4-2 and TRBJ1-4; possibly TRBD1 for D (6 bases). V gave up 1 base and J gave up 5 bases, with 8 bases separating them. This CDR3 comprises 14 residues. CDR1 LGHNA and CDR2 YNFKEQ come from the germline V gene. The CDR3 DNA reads TGTGCCAGCAGCCAAGTAACAGGGAATGAAAAACTGTTTTTT. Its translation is CASSQVTGNEKLFF.

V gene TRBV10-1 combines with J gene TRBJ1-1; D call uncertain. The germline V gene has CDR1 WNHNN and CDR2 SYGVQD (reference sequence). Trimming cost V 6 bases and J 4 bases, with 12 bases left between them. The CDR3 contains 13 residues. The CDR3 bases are TGCGCCAGCAGCCGCACGGGAGGCACTGAAGCTTTCTTT. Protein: CASSRTGGTEAFF.

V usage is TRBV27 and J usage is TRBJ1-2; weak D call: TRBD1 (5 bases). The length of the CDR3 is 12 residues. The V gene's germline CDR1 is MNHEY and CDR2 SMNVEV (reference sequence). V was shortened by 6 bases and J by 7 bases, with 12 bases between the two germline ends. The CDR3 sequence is CASRTGLSGYTF. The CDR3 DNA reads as TGTGCCAGCAGGACGGGACTTTCTGGCTACACCTTC.

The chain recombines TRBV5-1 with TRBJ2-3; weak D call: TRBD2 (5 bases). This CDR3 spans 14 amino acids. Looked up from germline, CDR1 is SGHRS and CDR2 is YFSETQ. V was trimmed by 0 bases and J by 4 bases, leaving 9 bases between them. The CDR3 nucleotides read TGCGCCAGCAGCTTGGAACGGGGTGCAGATACGCAGTATTTT. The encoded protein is CASSLERGADTQYF. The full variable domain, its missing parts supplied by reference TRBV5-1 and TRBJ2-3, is KAGVTQTPRYLIKTRGQQVTLSCSPISGHRSVSWYQQTPGQGLQFLFEYFSETQRNKGNFPGRFSGRQFSNSRSEMNVSTLELGDSALYLCASSLERGADTQYFGPGTRLTVL.

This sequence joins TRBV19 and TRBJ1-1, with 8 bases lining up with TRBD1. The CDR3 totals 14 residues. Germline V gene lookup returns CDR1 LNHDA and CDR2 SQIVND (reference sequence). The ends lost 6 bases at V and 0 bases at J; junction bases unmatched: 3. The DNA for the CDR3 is TGTGCCAGTAGGCGGGACAGGATGAACACTGAAGCTTTCTTT. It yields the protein CASRRDRMNTEAFF.

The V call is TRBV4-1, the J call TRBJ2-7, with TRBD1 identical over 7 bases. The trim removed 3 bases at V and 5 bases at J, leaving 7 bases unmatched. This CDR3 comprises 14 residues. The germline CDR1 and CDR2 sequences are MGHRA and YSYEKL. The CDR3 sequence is CASSHPTGVDEQYF. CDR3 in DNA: TGCGCCAGCAGCCATCCCACAGGGGTAGACGAGCAGTACTTC.